The present TCR beta chain was sequenced within a study of T cells in Graves' hyperthyroidism and ophthalmopathy. The overall study: Peripheral blood was acquired at first diagnosis, ahead of any therapy whatsoever.

Overall study findings and caveats: Blood also carried most thyroid clonotypes expanded above 0.001.

This clonotype was detected ten times or more. Its antigen is as yet unknown. Amplification of TCR beta CDR3 regions used RNA as the template. The HTBI primer set served for first-round RT-PCR of the TCR CDR3. TCRdb passed the multiplex PCR reads through MiXCR, listing each CDR3 protein once. The sample gives hundreds of thousands of distinct CDR3 sequences, approximately 23% of which show up once; around 40% is in the top ten. Active moderate-to-severe ophthalmopathy, Clinical Activity Score at least 3, NOSPECS at least 4, under 3 months' duration. Out of approximately 10 ml of fresh peripheral blood came the PBMCs. The V gene end was trimmed by 3 bases and the J gene end by 3 bases; junction bases not matched to a gene: 8. This CDR3 has 16 amino acids. Germline CDR1 and CDR2: KGHSH and LQKENI.

The sequenced material came from blood. V gene TRBV18 combines with J gene TRBJ1-2; 9 nucleotides agree with TRBD1. The receptor was derived from a woman aged 40 to 49 with Graves' ophthalmopathy. In DNA form, the CDR3 reads TGTGCCAGCTCACCCTCACAGGGGGCCGTTGACTATGGCTACACCTTC. This codes for CASSPSQGAVDYGYTF. The whole variable domain, remainder taken from reference TRBV18 and TRBJ1-2, is NAGVMQNPRHLVRRRGQEARLRCSPMKGHSHVYWYRQLPEEGLKFMVYLQKENIIDESGMPKERFSAEFPKEGPSILRIQQVVRGDSAAYFCASSPSQGAVDYGYTFGSGTRLTVV.